Sequencing of this T cell receptor (beta chain) was carried out in a study of T cells in Graves' hyperthyroidism and ophthalmopathy. Amplified regions were TCR beta CDR3 sequences from RNA transcripts. Initially, a first-round RT-PCR of the TCR CDR3 employed the HTBI primer set. TCRdb re-derived calls from the multiplex PCR reads in MiXCR, one entry per CDR3 protein. Of about 400,000 distinct CDR3 sequences in the sample, 15% to 18% are singletons; the top ten hold around 30%. PBMCs stemmed from about 9.5 ml fresh peripheral blood. The CDR3 spans 14 residues. The ends were cut back, 4 bases at V and 4 bases at J, with 10 bases in the middle. CDR1 and CDR2 (germline): MDHEN, SYDVKM. This clonotype was counted ten times or more.

The clonotype originates from a woman between 18 and 29 years old with Graves' hyperthyroidism that later progressed to Graves' ophthalmopathy. The source material was blood. The gene calls are TRBV28 and TRBJ2-2; the D is unclear. The CDR3 sequence: CASSSGRATGELFF. CDR3 in DNA: TGTGCCAGCAGTTCGGGTCGCGCCACCGGGGAGCTGTTTTTT.